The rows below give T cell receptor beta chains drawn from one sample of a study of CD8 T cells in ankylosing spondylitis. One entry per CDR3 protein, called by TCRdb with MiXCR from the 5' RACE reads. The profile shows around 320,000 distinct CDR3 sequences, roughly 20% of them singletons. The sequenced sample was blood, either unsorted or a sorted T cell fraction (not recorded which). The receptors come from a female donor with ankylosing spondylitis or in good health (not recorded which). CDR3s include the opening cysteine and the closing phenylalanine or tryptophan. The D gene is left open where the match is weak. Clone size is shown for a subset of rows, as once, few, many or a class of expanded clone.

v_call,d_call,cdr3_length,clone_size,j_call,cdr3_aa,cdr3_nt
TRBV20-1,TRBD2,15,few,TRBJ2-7,CSASGLAGVNHEQYF,TGCAGTGCTAGCGGACTAGCGGGAGTCAACCACGAGCAGTACTTC
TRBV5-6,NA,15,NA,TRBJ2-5,CASSLETGSGETQYF,TGTGCCAGCAGCTTGGAAACAGGGTCTGGGGAGACCCAGTACTTC
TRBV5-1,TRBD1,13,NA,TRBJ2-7,CASSARTGREQYF,TGCGCCAGCAGCGCTCGGACAGGGCGCGAGCAGTACTTC
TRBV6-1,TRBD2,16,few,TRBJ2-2,CASTRGLAGGPGELFF,TGTGCCAGCACACGGGGACTAGCGGGAGGACCCGGGGAGCTGTTTTTT
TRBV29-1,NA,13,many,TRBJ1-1,CSVELGRNTEAFF,TGCAGCGTTGAGCTGGGCAGGAACACTGAAGCTTTCTTT
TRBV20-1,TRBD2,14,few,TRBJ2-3,CSATLAGVLDTQYF,TGCAGTGCTACCCTGGCGGGAGTGTTAGATACGCAGTATTTT
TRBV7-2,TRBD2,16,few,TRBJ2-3,CASSLGFAGGTDTQYF,TGTGCCAGCAGCTTAGGATTCGCGGGGGGCACAGATACGCAGTATTTT
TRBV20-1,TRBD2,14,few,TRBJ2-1,CSVPLAGGLNEQFF,TGCAGTGTACCACTAGCGGGAGGGCTCAATGAGCAGTTCTTC
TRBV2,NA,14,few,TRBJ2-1,CASSPSSSYNEQFF,TGTGCCAGCAGCCCCAGTAGCTCCTACAATGAGCAGTTCTTC
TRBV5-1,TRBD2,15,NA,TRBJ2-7,CASSLLAGGPYEQYF,TGCGCCAGCAGCTTACTGGCGGGAGGGCCCTACGAGCAGTACTTC
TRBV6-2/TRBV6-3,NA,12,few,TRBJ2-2,CASSDGGGELFF,TGTGCCAGCAGTGATGGAGGCGGGGAGCTGTTTTTT
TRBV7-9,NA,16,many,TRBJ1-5,CASTTGRGGSNQPQHF,TGTGCCAGCACCACAGGACGAGGAGGTAGCAATCAGCCCCAGCATTTT
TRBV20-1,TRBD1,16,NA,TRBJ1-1,CSARDPRTGVHTEAFF,TGCAGTGCTAGAGACCCCCGGACAGGGGTACACACTGAAGCTTTCTTT
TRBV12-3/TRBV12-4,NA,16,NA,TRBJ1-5,CASSLAGGRGNQPQHF,TGTGCCAGCAGTTTAGCGGGGGGCCGCGGCAATCAGCCCCAGCATTTT
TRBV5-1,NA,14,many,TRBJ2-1,CASSLFGSGNEQFF,TGCGCCAGCAGCTTGTTCGGGAGTGGGAATGAGCAGTTCTTC
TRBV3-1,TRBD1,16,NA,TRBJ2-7,CASSPPLPTGGNEQYF,TGTGCCAGCAGCCCCCCGCTTCCGACAGGGGGTAACGAGCAGTACTTC
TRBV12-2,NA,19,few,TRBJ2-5,CASRCRTSGSWYGKETQYF,TGTGCAAGTCGTTGCAGGACTAGCGGGAGTTGGTATGGAAAAGAGACCCAGTACTTC
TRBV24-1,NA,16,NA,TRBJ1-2,CATSDIPRWQALDYTF,TGTGCCACCAGTGATATCCCCCGGTGGCAGGCCCTCGACTACACCTTC
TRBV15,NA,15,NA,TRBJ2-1,CATSRVAWSYNEQFF,TGTGCCACCAGCAGAGTCGCATGGTCCTACAATGAGCAGTTCTTC
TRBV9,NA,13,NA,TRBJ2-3,CASSVGFPDTQYF,TGTGCCAGCAGCGTCGGCTTCCCAGATACGCAGTATTTT
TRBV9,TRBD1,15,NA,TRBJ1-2,CASSSPGTGGYGYTF,TGTGCCAGCAGCTCGCCCGGGACAGGGGGCTATGGCTACACCTTC
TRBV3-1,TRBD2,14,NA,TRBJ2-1,CASSPLSGNSEQFF,TGTGCCAGCAGTCCCCTCAGCGGGAACAGTGAGCAGTTCTTC
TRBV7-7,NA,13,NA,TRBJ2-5,CATAGQPQETQYF,TGTGCCACCGCGGGACAGCCTCAAGAGACCCAGTACTTC
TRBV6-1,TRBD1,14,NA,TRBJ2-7,CASRRTGDNYEQYF,TGTGCCAGCAGACGGACAGGGGACAACTACGAGCAGTACTTC
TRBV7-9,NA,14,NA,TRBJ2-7,CASSFGINSVEQYF,TGTGCCAGCAGCTTTGGGATAAATAGCGTCGAGCAGTACTTC
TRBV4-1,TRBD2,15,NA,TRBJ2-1,CASSSQGTSGSLSFF,TGCGCCAGCAGTAGTCAGGGGACTAGCGGGAGTTTGTCGTTCTTC
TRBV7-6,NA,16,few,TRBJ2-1,CASSHLWGTYGNEQFF,TGTGCCAGCAGCCACCTCTGGGGGACGTACGGCAATGAGCAGTTCTTC
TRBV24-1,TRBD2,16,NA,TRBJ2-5,CATSDWGGVGLETQYF,TGTGCCACCAGTGATTGGGGGGGAGTAGGTTTGGAGACCCAGTACTTC
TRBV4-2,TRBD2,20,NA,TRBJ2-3,CASSSAGLAGMSWSTDTQYF,TGTGCCAGCAGTTCCGCGGGACTAGCGGGAATGTCATGGAGCACAGATACGCAGTATTTT
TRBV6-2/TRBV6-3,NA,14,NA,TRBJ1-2,CASSSIGRRGGYTF,TGTGCCAGCAGTTCTATAGGAAGACGAGGAGGCTACACCTTC
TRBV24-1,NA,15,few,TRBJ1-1,CATSDSPAGGTEAFF,TGTGCCACCAGTGATTCACCGGCAGGCGGCACTGAAGCTTTCTTT
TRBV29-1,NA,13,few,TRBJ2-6,CSARSTGANVLTF,TGCAGCGCGAGGTCTACCGGGGCCAACGTCCTGACTTTC
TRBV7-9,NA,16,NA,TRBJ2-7,CASSDVIGDWVGEQYF,TGTGCCAGCAGCGATGTGATCGGGGATTGGGTTGGGGAGCAGTACTTC
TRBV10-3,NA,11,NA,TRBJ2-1,CATRAGNEQFF,TGTGCTACGCGCGCTGGCAATGAGCAGTTCTTC
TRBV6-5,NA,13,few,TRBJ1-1,CASSYRGTTEAFF,TGTGCCAGCAGTTATAGGGGGACCACTGAAGCTTTCTTT
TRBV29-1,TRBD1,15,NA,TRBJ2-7,CSVKTFGTGVREQYF,TGCAGCGTAAAAACCTTCGGGACAGGGGTGCGGGAGCAGTACTTC
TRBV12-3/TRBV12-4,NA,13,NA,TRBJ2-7,CASGGRGVYEQYF,TGTGCCAGCGGGGGGAGGGGGGTCTACGAGCAGTACTTC